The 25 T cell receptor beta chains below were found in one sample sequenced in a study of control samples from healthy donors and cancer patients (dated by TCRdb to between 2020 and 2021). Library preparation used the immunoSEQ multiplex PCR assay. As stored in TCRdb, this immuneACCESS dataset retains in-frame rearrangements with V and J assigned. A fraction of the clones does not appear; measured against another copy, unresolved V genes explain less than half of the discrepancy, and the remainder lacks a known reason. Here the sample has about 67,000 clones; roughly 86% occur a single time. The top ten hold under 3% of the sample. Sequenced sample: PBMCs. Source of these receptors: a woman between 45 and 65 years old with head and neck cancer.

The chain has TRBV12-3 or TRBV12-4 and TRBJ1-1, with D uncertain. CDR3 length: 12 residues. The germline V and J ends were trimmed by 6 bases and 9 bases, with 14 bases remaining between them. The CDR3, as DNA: TGTGCCAGCAGCTCTAATGTCCGGAAAGCTTTCTTT. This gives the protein CASSSNVRKAFF.

DNA for the CDR3: TGCGCCAGCAGCATTAACAGGGGAGGGGCCCAAGAGACCCAGTACTTC. Residues: CASSINRGGAQETQYF. The V and J genes are TRBV5-1 and TRBJ2-5, with D possibly being TRBD1 or TRBD2 (7 bases each). Looked up from germline, CDR1 is SGHRS and CDR2 is YFSETQ. V shed 4 bases and J shed 1 base, with 17 bases lying between them. This CDR3 comprises 16 residues.

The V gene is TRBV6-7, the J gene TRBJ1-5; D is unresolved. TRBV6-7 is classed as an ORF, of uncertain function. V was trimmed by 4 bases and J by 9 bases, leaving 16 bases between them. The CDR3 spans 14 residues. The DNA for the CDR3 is TGTGCCAGCAGTTGCGAGTTTGGGTTACTGCCCCAGCATTTT. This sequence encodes CASSCEFGLLPQHF.

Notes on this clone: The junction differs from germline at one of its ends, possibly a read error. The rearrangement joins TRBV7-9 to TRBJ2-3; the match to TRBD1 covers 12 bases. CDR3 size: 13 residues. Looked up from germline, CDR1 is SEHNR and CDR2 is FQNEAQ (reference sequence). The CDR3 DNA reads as TGTGCCAGCAGCTACATGACCGGGACAGGGGGCCTTTTT. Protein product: CASSYMTGTGGLF.

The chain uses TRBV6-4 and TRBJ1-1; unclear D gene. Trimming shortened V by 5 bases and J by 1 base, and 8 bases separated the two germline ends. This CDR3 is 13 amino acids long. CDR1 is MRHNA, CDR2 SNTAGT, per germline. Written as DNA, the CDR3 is TGTGCCAGCAGTCGGACGGGGAACACTGAAGCTTTCTTT. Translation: CASSRTGNTEAFF.

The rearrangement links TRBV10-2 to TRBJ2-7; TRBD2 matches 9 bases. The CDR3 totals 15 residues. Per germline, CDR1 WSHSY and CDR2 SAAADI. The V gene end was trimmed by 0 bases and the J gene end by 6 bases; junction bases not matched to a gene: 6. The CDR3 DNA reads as TGCGCCAGCAGTGAGTCTAGCGGGGGTCGAGGCGAGCAGTACTTC. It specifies CASSESSGGRGEQYF.

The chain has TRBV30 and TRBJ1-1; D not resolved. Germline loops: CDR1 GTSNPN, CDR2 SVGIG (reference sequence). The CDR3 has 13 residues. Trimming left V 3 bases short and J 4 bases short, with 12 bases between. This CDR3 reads CAWSDQRITEAFF. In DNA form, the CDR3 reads TGTGCCTGGAGCGATCAGAGGATCACTGAAGCTTTCTTT.

The DNA for the CDR3 is TGTGCCAGTAGTCGACAGGGGCGGGATGAAAAACTGTTTTTT. Translation: CASSRQGRDEKLFF. J is TRBJ1-4 and V is TRBV19; TRBD1 matches at 8 bases. V trimming: 5 bases; J trimming: 6 bases; junction bases outside the gene matches: 5. The CDR3 runs to 14 residues. The germline CDR1 and CDR2 sequences are LNHDA and SQIVND (reference sequence).

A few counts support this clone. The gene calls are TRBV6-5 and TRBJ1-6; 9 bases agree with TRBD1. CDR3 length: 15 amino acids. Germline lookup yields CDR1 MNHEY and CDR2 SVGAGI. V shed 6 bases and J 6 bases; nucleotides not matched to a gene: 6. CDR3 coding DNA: TGTGCCAGCAGGGCGGGGACAGGGTCTAATTCACCCCTCCACTTT. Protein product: CASRAGTGSNSPLHF.

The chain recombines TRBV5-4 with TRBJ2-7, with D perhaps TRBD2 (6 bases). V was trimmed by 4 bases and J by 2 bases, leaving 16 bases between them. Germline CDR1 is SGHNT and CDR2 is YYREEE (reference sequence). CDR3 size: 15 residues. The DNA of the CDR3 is TGTGCCAGCAGCCTCGGCGGGGTATTGGCCTACGAGCAGTACTTC. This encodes CASSLGGVLAYEQYF.

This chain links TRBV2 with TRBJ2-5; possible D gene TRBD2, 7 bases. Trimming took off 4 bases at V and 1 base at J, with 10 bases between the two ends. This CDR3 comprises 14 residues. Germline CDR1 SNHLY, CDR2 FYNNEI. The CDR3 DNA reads TGTGCCAGCAGTGCTGCGGGGGCCCAAGAGACCCAGTACTTC. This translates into CASSAAGAQETQYF.

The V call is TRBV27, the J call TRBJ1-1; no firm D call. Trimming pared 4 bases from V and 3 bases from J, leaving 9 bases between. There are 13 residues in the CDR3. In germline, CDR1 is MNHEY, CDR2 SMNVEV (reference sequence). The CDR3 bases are TGTGCCAGCAGTTCCCTCCCGTACACTGAAGCTTTCTTT. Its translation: CASSSLPYTEAFF.

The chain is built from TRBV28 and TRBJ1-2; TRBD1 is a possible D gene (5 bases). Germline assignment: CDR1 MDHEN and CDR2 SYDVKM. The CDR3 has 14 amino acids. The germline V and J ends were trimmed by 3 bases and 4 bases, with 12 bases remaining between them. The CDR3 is CASSLGQRAYGYTF. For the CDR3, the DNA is TGTGCCAGCAGTTTGGGGCAGCGGGCCTATGGCTACACCTTC.

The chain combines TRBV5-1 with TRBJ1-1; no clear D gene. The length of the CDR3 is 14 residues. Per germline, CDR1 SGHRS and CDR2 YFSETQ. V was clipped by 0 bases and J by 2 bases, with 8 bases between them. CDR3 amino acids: CASSLARPNTEAFF. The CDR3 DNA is TGCGCCAGCAGCTTGGCCCGACCCAACACTGAAGCTTTCTTT. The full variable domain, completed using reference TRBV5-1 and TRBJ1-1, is KAGVTQTPRYLIKTRGQQVTLSCSPISGHRSVSWYQQTPGQGLQFLFEYFSETQRNKGNFPGRFSGRQFSNSRSEMNVSTLELGDSALYLCASSLARPNTEAFFGQGTRLTVV.

As DNA, the CDR3 is TGTGCCAGCAGTCTGGCGGTCTATGGCTACACCTTC. Translating gives CASSLAVYGYTF. The chain has TRBV28 and TRBJ1-2; unclear D gene. The V and J ends lost 5 bases and 4 bases respectively, with 8 bases between them. CDR3 length equals 12 residues. Per germline, CDR1 MDHEN and CDR2 SYDVKM.

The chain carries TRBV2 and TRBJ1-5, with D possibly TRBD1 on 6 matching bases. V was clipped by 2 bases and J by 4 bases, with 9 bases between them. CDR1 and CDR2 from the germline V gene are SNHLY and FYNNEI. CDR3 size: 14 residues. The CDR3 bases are TGTGCCAGCAGTGAACAGGGGCAAAATCAGCCCCAGCATTTT. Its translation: CASSEQGQNQPQHF.

CDR3: CATSGPGGQPQHF. CDR3 coding DNA: TGTGCCACCAGTGGCCCCGGCGGTCAGCCCCAGCATTTT. The chain combines TRBV24-1 with TRBJ1-5; the D is unclear. Germline V gene sequence: CDR1 KGHDR, CDR2 SFDVKD. The CDR3 has 13 amino acids. Trimming removed 5 bases from V and 6 bases from J, with 10 bases in between.

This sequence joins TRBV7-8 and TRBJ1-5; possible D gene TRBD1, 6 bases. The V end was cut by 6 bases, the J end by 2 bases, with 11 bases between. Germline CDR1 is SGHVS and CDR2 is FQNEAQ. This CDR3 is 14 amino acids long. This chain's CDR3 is CASSPGQRNQPQHF. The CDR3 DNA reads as TGTGCCAGCAGTCCAGGACAGCGCAATCAGCCCCAGCATTTT.

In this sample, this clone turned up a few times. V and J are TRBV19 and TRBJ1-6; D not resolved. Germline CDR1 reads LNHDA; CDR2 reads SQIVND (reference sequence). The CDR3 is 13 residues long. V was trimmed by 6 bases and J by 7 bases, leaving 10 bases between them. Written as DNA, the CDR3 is TGTGCCAGTAGGGTGGGCCAGAATTCACCCCTCCACTTT. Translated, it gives CASRVGQNSPLHF.

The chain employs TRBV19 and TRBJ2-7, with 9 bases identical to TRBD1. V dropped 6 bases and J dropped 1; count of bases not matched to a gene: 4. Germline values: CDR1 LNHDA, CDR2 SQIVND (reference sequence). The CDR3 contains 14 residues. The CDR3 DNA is TGTGCCAGTAGCCAGGACAGGGGATCCTACGAGCAGTACTTC. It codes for CASSQDRGSYEQYF.

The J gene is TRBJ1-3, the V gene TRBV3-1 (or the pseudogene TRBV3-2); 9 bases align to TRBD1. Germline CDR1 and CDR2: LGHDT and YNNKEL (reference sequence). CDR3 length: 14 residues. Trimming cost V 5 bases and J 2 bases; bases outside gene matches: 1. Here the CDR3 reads CASSGTGTGNTIYF. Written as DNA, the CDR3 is TGTGCCAGCAGCGGGACAGGGACTGGAAACACCATATATTTT.

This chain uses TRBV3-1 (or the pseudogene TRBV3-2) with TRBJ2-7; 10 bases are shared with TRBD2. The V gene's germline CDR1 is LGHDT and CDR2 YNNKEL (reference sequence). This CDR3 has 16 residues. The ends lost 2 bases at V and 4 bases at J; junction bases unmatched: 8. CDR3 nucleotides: TGTGCCAGCAGCCAACCGGAGCGGGGGGGCGGGTACGAGCAGTACTTC. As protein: CASSQPERGGGYEQYF.

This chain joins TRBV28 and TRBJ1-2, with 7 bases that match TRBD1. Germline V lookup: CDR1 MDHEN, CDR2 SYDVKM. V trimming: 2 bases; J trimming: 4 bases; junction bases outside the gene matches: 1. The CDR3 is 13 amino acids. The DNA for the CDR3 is TGTGCCAGCAGTTTAACAGGGGCCTATGGCTACACCTTC. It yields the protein CASSLTGAYGYTF.

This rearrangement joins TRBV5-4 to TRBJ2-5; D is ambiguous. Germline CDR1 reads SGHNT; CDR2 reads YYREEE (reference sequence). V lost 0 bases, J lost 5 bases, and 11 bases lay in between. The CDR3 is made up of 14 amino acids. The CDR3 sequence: CASSLEQLRETQYF. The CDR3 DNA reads TGTGCCAGCAGCTTGGAGCAGTTAAGGGAGACCCAGTACTTC.

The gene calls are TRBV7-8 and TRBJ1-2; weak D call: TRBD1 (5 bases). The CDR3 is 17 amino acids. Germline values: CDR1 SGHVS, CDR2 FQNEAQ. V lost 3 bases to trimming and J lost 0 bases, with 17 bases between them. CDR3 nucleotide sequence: TGTGCCAGCAGCTTGCTTACCCAGGGCCCCACTAACTATGGCTACACCTTC. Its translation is CASSLLTQGPTNYGYTF.